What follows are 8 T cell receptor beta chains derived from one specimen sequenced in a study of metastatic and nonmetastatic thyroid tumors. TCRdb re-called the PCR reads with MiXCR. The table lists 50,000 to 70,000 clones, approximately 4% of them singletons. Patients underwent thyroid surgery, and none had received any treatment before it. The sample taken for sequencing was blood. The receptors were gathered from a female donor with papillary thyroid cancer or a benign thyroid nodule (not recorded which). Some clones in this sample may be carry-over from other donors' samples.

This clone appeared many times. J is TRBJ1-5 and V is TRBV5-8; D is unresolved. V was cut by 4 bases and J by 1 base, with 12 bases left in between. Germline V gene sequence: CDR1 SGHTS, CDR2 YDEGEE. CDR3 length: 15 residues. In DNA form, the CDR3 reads TGTGCCAGCAGCAAGAACGTCATGAGCAATCAGCCCCAGCATTTT. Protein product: CASSKNVMSNQPQHF.

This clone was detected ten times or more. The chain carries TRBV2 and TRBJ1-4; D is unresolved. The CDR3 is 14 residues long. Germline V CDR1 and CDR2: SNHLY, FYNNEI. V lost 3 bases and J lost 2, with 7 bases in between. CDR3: CASSEGWTNEKLFF. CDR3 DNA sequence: TGTGCCAGCAGTGAGGGTTGGACTAATGAAAAACTGTTTTTT.

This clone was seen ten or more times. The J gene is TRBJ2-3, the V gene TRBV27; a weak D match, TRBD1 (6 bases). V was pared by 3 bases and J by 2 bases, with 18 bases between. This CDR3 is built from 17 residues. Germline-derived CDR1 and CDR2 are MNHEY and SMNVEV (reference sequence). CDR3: CASSFTPGTRNTDTQYF. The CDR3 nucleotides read TGTGCCAGCAGTTTTACCCCCGGGACACGGAACACAGATACGCAGTATTTT.

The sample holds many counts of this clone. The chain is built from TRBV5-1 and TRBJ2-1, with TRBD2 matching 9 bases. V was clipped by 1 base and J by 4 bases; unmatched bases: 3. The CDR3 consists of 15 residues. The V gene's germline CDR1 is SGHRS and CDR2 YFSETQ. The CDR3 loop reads CASSLTTSGYNEQFF. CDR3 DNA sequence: TGCGCCAGCAGCTTGACGACTAGCGGATACAATGAGCAGTTCTTC.

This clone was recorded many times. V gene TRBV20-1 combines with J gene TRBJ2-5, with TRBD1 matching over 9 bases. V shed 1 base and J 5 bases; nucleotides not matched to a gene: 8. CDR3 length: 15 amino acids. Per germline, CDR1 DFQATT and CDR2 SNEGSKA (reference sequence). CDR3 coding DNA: TGCAGTGCTAGAGGGGACAGGGCCCGCCAGGAGACCCAGTACTTC. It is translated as CSARGDRARQETQYF.

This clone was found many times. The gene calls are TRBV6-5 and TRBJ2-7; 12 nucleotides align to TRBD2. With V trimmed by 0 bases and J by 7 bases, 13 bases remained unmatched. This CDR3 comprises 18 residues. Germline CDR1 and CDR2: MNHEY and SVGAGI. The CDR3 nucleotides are TGTGCCAGCAGTTACTCGAGGCTAGCGGGAGGGCTTCGTGTGGAGCAGTACTTC. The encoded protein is CASSYSRLAGGLRVEQYF.

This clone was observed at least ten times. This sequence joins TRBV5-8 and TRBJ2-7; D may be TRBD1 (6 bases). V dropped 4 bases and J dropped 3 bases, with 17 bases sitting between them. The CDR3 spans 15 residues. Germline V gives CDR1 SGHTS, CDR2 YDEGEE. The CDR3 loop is CASSPGQRTNYEQYF. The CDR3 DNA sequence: TGTGCCAGCAGCCCAGGACAGAGAACGAACTACGAGCAGTACTTC.

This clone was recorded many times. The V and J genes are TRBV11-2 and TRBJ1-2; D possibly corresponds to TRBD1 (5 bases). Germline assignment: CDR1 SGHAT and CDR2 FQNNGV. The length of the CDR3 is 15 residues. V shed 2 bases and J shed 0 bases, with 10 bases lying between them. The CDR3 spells CASSLFREANYGYTF. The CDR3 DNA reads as TGTGCCAGCAGCTTATTCAGGGAGGCTAACTATGGCTACACCTTC.